Shown below are 19 T cell receptor beta chains from a single sample sequenced in a study of T-cell memory formation after mild COVID-19. TCRdb re-analysed the 5' RACE reads in MiXCR, keeping a single row per CDR3 protein. The data contain about 360,000 distinct CDR3 sequences, approximately 15% of them singletons. The sequenced sample was PBMCs or a T cell subset sorted from them (not recorded which). These receptor sequences come from a man younger than 30 who had mild COVID-19 (a few samples of this study predate the infection). Cell type and time point are not known.

The V gene is TRBV7-2, the J gene TRBJ1-6; D ambiguous. Germline CDR1 reads SGHTA; CDR2 reads FQGNSA. The V gene lost 4 bases and the J gene lost 4 bases, with 8 bases spanning the gap. The CDR3 has 14 residues. Written as DNA, the CDR3 is TGTGCCAGCAGCTCCAGGACGTATAATTCACCCCTCCACTTT. Translation gives CASSSRTYNSPLHF.

A few counts support this clonotype. The CDR3 spells CASSHFRVAQETQYF. For the CDR3, the DNA is TGTGCCAGCAGCCACTTTAGAGTAGCCCAAGAGACCCAGTACTTC. The chain carries TRBV14 and TRBJ2-5, with no clear D. The germline V gene has CDR1 SGHDN and CDR2 FVKESK. V was clipped by 3 bases and J by 1 base, with 12 bases between them. The CDR3 length is 15 residues.

This clonotype has a handful of counts. This chain connects TRBV7-9 to TRBJ1-3; D may be TRBD1 (5 bases). The CDR3 has 15 residues. V lost 7 bases, J lost 0 bases, and 13 bases lay in between. Germline CDR1 SEHNR, CDR2 FQNEAQ (reference sequence). CDR3 sequence (DNA): TGTGCCAGCACCACAAGACAGATCTCTGGAAACACCATATATTTT. Translated: CASTTRQISGNTIYF.

This clonotype was counted at least ten times. V is TRBV29-1 and J is TRBJ2-7; 11 bases fit TRBD1. With V trimmed by 7 bases and J by 5 bases, 7 bases remained unmatched. The CDR3 has 13 residues. Germline CDR1 SQVTM, CDR2 ANQGSEA. CDR3 loop: CSARTGGMNEQYF. The DNA of the CDR3 is TGCAGCGCCAGGACAGGGGGCATGAACGAGCAGTACTTC.

The chain is built from TRBV20-1 and TRBJ2-4, with 9 bases aligning to TRBD1. The CDR3 covers 15 residues. The germline V gene has CDR1 DFQATT and CDR2 SNEGSKA (reference sequence). The junction had 7 bases not matched to a gene; V was cut back by 0 bases and J by 7 bases. The CDR3: CSARDWGQGMNIQYF. As DNA, the CDR3 is TGCAGTGCTAGAGATTGGGGACAGGGTATGAACATTCAGTACTTC.

This clonotype was picked up a small number of times. V and J are TRBV7-2 and TRBJ2-7; D may be TRBD2 (5 bases). Germline V gene sequence: CDR1 SGHTA, CDR2 FQGNSA. V shed 4 bases and J shed 7 bases, with 11 bases lying between them. This CDR3 has 12 amino acids. This CDR3 is CASSSQRWEQYF. The CDR3 DNA sequence: TGTGCCAGCAGCTCACAGCGGTGGGAGCAGTACTTC.

This clonotype was seen only a few times. This sequence joins TRBV4-1 and TRBJ2-5, with TRBD2 matching over 10 bases. The CDR3 runs to 18 residues. V gave up 0 bases and J gave up 5 bases; unmatched junction bases: 12. Germline V gene sequence: CDR1 MGHRA, CDR2 YSYEKL. CDR3 in DNA: TGCGCCAGCAGCCAAGAGGCTAGCGGGGGTACCCGATGGGAGACCCAGTACTTC. Translated: CASSQEASGGTRWETQYF.

There are a few counts of this clonotype. V and J are TRBV29-1 and TRBJ1-2; TRBD1 agrees at 7 bases. CDR1 is SQVTM, CDR2 ANQGSEA, per germline. With 6 bases clipped from V and 6 bases from J, the junction kept 4 bases outside the gene matches. CDR3 length equals 11 residues. CDR3 residues: CSVEGANGYTF. DNA of the CDR3: TGCAGCGTGGAGGGGGCTAATGGCTACACCTTC. Full variable domain (rest looked up from reference TRBV29-1 and TRBJ1-2): SAVISQKPSRDICQRGTSLTIQCQVDSQVTMMFWYRQQPGQSLTLIATANQGSEATYESGFVIDKFPISRPNLTFSTLTVSNMSPEDSSIYLCSVEGANGYTFGSGTRLTVV.

In regard to this clonotype: The junction and the germline gene differ at one end; a read error may be behind it. The chain couples TRBV27 to TRBJ1-5; D is possibly TRBD1 (5 bases). Germline V lookup: CDR1 MNHEY, CDR2 SMNVEV (reference sequence). The length of the CDR3 is 18 residues. The CDR3 nucleotides are TGCACCAGCAGTTTTAAAGTTGCGGAGTGGGGACCCAATCAGCCCCAGCATTTT. Translation: CTSSFKVAEWGPNQPQHF.

In DNA form, the CDR3 reads TGTGCCAGCACCAAGGGGACAGGGTCGTCCTACGAGCAGTACGTC. Residues: CASTKGTGSSYEQYV. This chain joins TRBV6-2 or TRBV6-3 and TRBJ2-7, with 9 bases matching TRBD1. The V segment lost 7 bases and the J segment 1 base; nucleotides outside the gene matches: 8. Germline lookup yields CDR1 MNHEY and CDR2 SVGEGT. The CDR3 sequence is 15 residues long.

The rearrangement joins TRBV27 to TRBJ2-7; 7 nucleotides agree with TRBD1. V lost 6 bases and J lost 7; bases outside the gene matches: 9. Germline CDR1 MNHEY, CDR2 SMNVEV (reference sequence). The CDR3 loop spans 13 amino acids. CDR3 sequence reads: CASRQGQRGEQYV. In nucleotides, the CDR3 is TGTGCCAGCAGACAGGGGCAAAGGGGGGAGCAGTACGTC.

V and J are TRBV4-1 and TRBJ1-1, with 10 bases that match TRBD1. Germline loops: CDR1 MGHRA, CDR2 YSYEKL. The CDR3 sequence is 14 residues long. The ends lost 4 bases at V and 3 bases at J; junction bases unmatched: 2. The CDR3 sequence: CASSRGQGDTEAFF. CDR3 nucleotides: TGCGCCAGCAGCCGAGGACAGGGGGACACTGAAGCTTTCTTT.

To note about this clonotype: Its ends do not fully match the called genes, so a read error is possible. The CDR3 loop reads CASSQELAESYNEQFF. The CDR3 DNA reads TGCGCAAGCAGCCAAGAACTAGCGGAATCCTACAATGAGCAGTTCTTC. The V and J genes are TRBV4-3 and TRBJ2-1; 8 bases are a match to TRBD2. CDR1 is LGHNA, CDR2 YSLEER, per germline. The CDR3 consists of 16 residues.

This clonotype was observed a few times. V gene TRBV20-1 combines with J gene TRBJ2-7, with a tentative D call TRBD1 (5 bases). Germline-derived CDR1 and CDR2 are DFQATT and SNEGSKA (reference sequence). Trimming left V 0 bases short and J 3 bases short, with 12 bases between. The CDR3 is made up of 14 amino acids. In nucleotides, the CDR3 is TGCAGTGCTAGAGAGGCCCTAGACAGCTACGAGCAGTACGTC. Protein: CSAREALDSYEQYV.

This clonotype has more than one count but fewer than ten. The V gene is TRBV25-1, the J gene TRBJ2-7; D gene uncertain. V was cut by 3 bases and J by 7 bases, with 4 bases left in between. Germline CDR1 MGHDK, CDR2 SYGVNS. The CDR3 extends over 10 amino acids. CDR3 loop: CASSEEEQYF. The CDR3 DNA follows: TGTGCCAGCAGTGAGGAGGAGCAGTACTTC.

V gene TRBV4-3 combines with J gene TRBJ2-3, with D unclear. The V and J ends lost 2 bases and 2 bases respectively, with 11 bases between them. CDR1 is LGHNA, CDR2 YSLEER, per germline. There are 15 residues in the CDR3. CDR3: CASSQFTSYTDTQYF. CDR3 in DNA: TGCGCCAGCAGCCAATTTACGTCCTACACAGATACGCAGTATTTT.

This clonotype was detected once. The chain combines TRBV5-1 with TRBJ1-2, with TRBD1 identical over 11 bases. The CDR3 totals 15 residues. Looked up from germline, CDR1 is SGHRS and CDR2 is YFSETQ. Trimming took 0 bases from V and 10 from J; bases not matched to a gene: 8. CDR3 amino acids: CASSLVGQGATDYTF. CDR3 nucleotides: TGCGCCAGCAGCTTGGTAGGACAGGGGGCGACGGACTACACCTTC.

In this sample, this clonotype turned up a few times. The chain carries TRBV5-5 and TRBJ1-2; 7 nucleotides agree with TRBD1. This CDR3 spans 15 amino acids. Germline CDR1 reads SGHKS; CDR2 reads YYEKEE (reference sequence). Losses at the gene ends were 3 bases for V and 4 bases for J; bases not matched to a gene: 9. CDR3 DNA: TGTGCCAGCAGCTGGACCGGGACAGACCTCTATGGCTACACCTTC. Encoded protein: CASSWTGTDLYGYTF.

This clonotype was detected only a few times. The rearrangement links TRBV18 to TRBJ1-1; D unresolved. Per the germline V gene, CDR1 is KGHSH and CDR2 is LQKENI. V was pared by 2 bases and J by 10 bases, with 14 bases between. The CDR3 spans 13 residues. CDR3 residues: CASSPGMSGGAFF. For the CDR3, the DNA is TGTGCCAGCTCACCAGGGATGAGCGGCGGAGCTTTCTTT.